This section outlines one T cell receptor (beta chain) sequence together with its context. The target antigen is unknown. These data originate in a study of radiotherapy plus CTLA-4 blockade in lung cancer. Study details: With 25% to 40% of patients having disease control, objective responses were seen in approximately 17%.

Clones were sequenced by immunoSEQ multiplex PCR, and TCRdb holds only the in-frame ones, with some missing. The sample records over 100,000 clones, around 89% being singletons. Findings of the study overall: Tumor-derived TCR clones expanded in blood after radiotherapy plus ipilimumab. The authors reported that early blood T cell clone dynamics, with interferon-beta, best predicted response.

Germline assignment: CDR1 ENHRY and CDR2 SYGVKD. J lost 6 bases, V lost 10 bases, and 20 bases had no gene match. The CDR3 sequence is 17 residues long. The rearrangement joins TRBV10-3 to TRBJ2-7; 11 bases match TRBD2. The sequence derives from a human donor with non-small cell lung cancer that progressed on radiotherapy plus ipilimumab. The starting material was peripheral blood, obtained from a patient treated with radiotherapy plus ipilimumab. The CDR3 DNA is TGTGCCACCTCGAGCAGCAAAACACTAGCGGGAGTAAGCGAGCAGTACTTC. It translates to CATSSSKTLAGVSEQYF.